This is a list of T cell receptor beta chains from one sample in a study of T cells after somatic rescue of genetic block. Repertoires were generated with immunoSEQ multiplex PCR, while TCRdb's copy carries only in-frame clones and drops some. This repertoire shows several thousand clones, 80% to 85% found once; its top ten account for more than 25%. Sequencing was done on a sample of peripheral blood mononuclear cells (PBMCs). The receptors here all came from a boy aged 5-17 years. CDR3s include the opening cysteine and the closing phenylalanine or tryptophan. D genes are given only for firm matches. Expanded clones are given a class, and other clones once, few, many or no size at all.

abundance	v_gene	j_gene	d_gene	CDR3aa	CDR3nt
-	TRBV6-5	TRBJ2-2	-	CASSSITGELFF	TGTGCCAGCAGTTCTATCACCGGGGAGCTGTTTTTT
few	TRBV28	TRBJ2-2	-	CASIEGHHTGELFF	TGTGCCAGCATCGAGGGACATCACACCGGGGAGCTGTTTTTT
-	TRBV14	TRBJ2-1	-	CASSLEPGTLYNEQFF	TGTGCCAGCAGCCTGGAGCCCGGGACACTCTACAATGAGCAGTTCTTC
-	TRBV28	TRBJ2-1	TRBD2	CASSWTSGRSYNEQFF	TGTGCCAGCAGCTGGACTAGCGGGAGGTCCTACAATGAGCAGTTCTTC
-	TRBV20-1	TRBJ2-5	-	CSAKGEETQYF	TGCAGTGCTAAAGGAGAGGAGACCCAGTACTTC
-	TRBV7-9	TRBJ1-5	TRBD1	CASSSRGENQPQHF	TGTGCCAGCAGCTCCAGGGGGGAGAATCAGCCCCAGCATTTT
few	TRBV7-3	TRBJ1-2	TRBD1	CASSQQGAFGYTF	TGTGCCAGCAGCCAACAGGGGGCGTTTGGCTACACCTTC
-	TRBV6-6	TRBJ1-1	-	CASSYLGRGTEAFF	TGTGCCAGCAGTTACCTAGGTCGGGGTACTGAAGCTTTCTTT
-	TRBV14	TRBJ2-7	-	CASSRLGGILYEQYF	TGTGCCAGCAGCCGCCTCGGAGGGATCCTCTACGAGCAGTACTTC
once	TRBV5-6	TRBJ2-3	TRBD2	CASVAGGPPEADTQYF	TGTGCCAGCGTAGCGGGAGGCCCCCCGGAAGCAGATACGCAGTATTTT
-	TRBV7-8	TRBJ1-1	-	CASSPQMGDTEAFF	TGTGCCAGCAGCCCTCAAATGGGGGACACTGAAGCTTTCTTT
-	TRBV7-9	TRBJ1-6	-	CASSLGGSPLHF	TGTGCCAGCAGCTTAGGGGGTTCACCCCTCCACTTT
once	TRBV11-2	TRBJ2-2	TRBD2	CASSPRTSDAELFF	TGTGCCAGCAGCCCGAGGACTAGCGATGCGGAGCTGTTTTTT
-	TRBV4-2	TRBJ2-1	-	CASSQEAAPHREQFF	TGTGCCAGCAGCCAAGAAGCAGCGCCCCACAGGGAGCAGTTCTTC
-	TRBV6-1	TRBJ1-4	-	CASSEALLMKILFF	TGTGCCAGCAGTGAAGCGCTTCTAATGAAAATTCTGTTTTTT
-	TRBV5-1	TRBJ2-1	TRBD2	CASSYSGRGSYNEQFF	TGCGCCAGCAGCTATAGCGGGAGGGGATCATACAATGAGCAGTTCTTC
few	TRBV2	TRBJ2-3	TRBD2	CASNRGGPSTDTQYF	TGTGCCAGCAATCGGGGGGGGCCTAGCACAGATACGCAGTATTTT
few	TRBV7-6	TRBJ2-1	TRBD2	CASSSWTSGGPGYNEQFF	TGTGCCAGCAGCTCCTGGACTAGCGGGGGGCCGGGCTACAATGAGCAGTTCTTC
few	TRBV7-9	TRBJ1-2	-	CASSLGGGYGYTF	TGTGCCAGCAGCTTAGGGGGAGGCTATGGCTACACCTTC
-	TRBV18	TRBJ2-5	-	CASSPPTGWETQYF	TGTGCCAGCTCACCACCCACAGGGTGGGAGACCCAGTACTTC
-	TRBV7-2	TRBJ2-1	TRBD2	CASSLGAGGFYNEQFF	TGTGCCAGCAGCTTAGGGGCGGGAGGGTTCTACAATGAGCAGTTCTTC
-	TRBV4-3	TRBJ1-5	-	CASSLLLNQPQHF	TGCGCCAGCTCGTTACTGCTTAATCAGCCCCAGCATTTT
-	TRBV2	TRBJ1-1	TRBD1	CASSVQGLNTEAFF	TGTGCCAGCAGCGTACAGGGGTTGAACACTGAAGCTTTCTTT
-	TRBV6-1	TRBJ1-2	-	CASSASPPNYGYTF	TGTGCCAGCAGTGCATCCCCACCTAACTATGGCTACACCTTC
-	TRBV2	TRBJ1-4	-	CASRAGPNEKLFF	TGTGCCAGCAGGGCGGGACCCAATGAAAAACTGTTTTTT
-	TRBV19	TRBJ1-4	-	CASSNTPGANEKLFF	TGTGCCAGTAGCAATACCCCAGGCGCTAATGAAAAACTGTTTTTT
few	TRBV5-6	TRBJ2-5	TRBD2	CASSLTRTSGRGVTQYF	TGTGCCAGCAGCTTGACCCGGACTAGCGGGAGAGGTGTGACCCAGTACTTC
-	TRBV25-1	TRBJ2-3	TRBD2	CASSEYRIAGFGTDTQYF	TGTGCCAGCAGTGAATATCGTATAGCGGGATTCGGCACAGATACGCAGTATTTT
-	TRBV5-1	TRBJ2-3	-	CASSPPASTDTQYF	TGCGCCAGCAGCCCCCCGGCAAGCACAGATACGCAGTATTTT
-	TRBV19	TRBJ2-3	-	CASSMAPDTQYF	TGTGCCAGTAGTATGGCCCCAGATACGCAGTATTTT
-	TRBV5-4	TRBJ2-2	-	CASSSLAKPGELFF	TGTGCCAGCAGTTCTCTAGCCAAGCCCGGGGAGCTGTTTTTT
-	TRBV13	TRBJ2-1	-	CASSTETYNEQFF	TGTGCCAGCAGCACCGAGACCTACAATGAGCAGTTCTTC
few	TRBV14	TRBJ1-1	-	CASSPISKHTEAFF	TGTGCCAGCAGTCCCATCTCCAAGCACACTGAAGCTTTCTTT
-	TRBV7-9	TRBJ2-7	TRBD1	CASSTDRVPSYEQYF	TGTGCCAGCAGCACCGACAGGGTCCCCTCCTACGAGCAGTACTTC
-	TRBV21-1	TRBJ1-5	-	CASSKAPGGFLGQPQHF	TGTGCCAGCAGCAAAGCCCCAGGGGGCTTCCTTGGGCAGCCCCAGCATTTT
-	TRBV18	TRBJ1-5	-	CASSPSGGNQPQHF	TGTGCCAGCTCACCCTCGGGGGGGAATCAGCCCCAGCATTTT
-	TRBV4-2	TRBJ2-1	-	CASSQGLFRGYNEQFF	TGTGCCAGCAGCCAAGGATTGTTCCGGGGCTACAATGAGCAGTTCTTC
few	TRBV11-2	TRBJ2-3	TRBD1	CASSPPRPGTGTTDTQYF	TGTGCCAGCAGCCCCCCTCGTCCCGGGACAGGGACCACAGATACGCAGTATTTT
-	TRBV11-2	TRBJ1-2	-	CASSTSGMEGYGYTF	TGTGCCAGCAGCACCTCAGGGATGGAAGGGTATGGCTACACCTTC
few	TRBV10-3	TRBJ2-5	-	CAISESTLGETQYF	TGTGCCATCAGTGAGTCGACTTTAGGAGAGACCCAGTACTTC
once	TRBV10-3	TRBJ2-3	-	CAISFSQGETQYF	TGTGCCATCAGTTTCAGTCAGGGTGAAACGCAGTATTTT
-	TRBV19	TRBJ2-7	-	CASSPPGTYEQYF	TGTGCCAGTAGTCCGCCGGGGACCTACGAGCAGTACTTC
-	TRBV7-2	TRBJ2-7	TRBD2	CASSATGTRYEQYF	TGTGCCAGCAGCGCGACCGGGACTAGATACGAGCAGTACTTC
few	TRBV18	TRBJ2-5	-	CASSVFPGGFQETQYF	TGTGCCAGCTCAGTTTTTCCTGGCGGGTTCCAAGAGACCCAGTACTTC
-	TRBV15	TRBJ1-5	-	CATSRSLGGNQPQHF	TGTGCCACCAGCAGGTCTTTGGGGGGTAATCAGCCCCAGCATTTT
-	TRBV7-2	TRBJ2-3	-	CASSFRADTQYF	TGTGCCAGCAGCTTTCGGGCAGATACGCAGTATTTT